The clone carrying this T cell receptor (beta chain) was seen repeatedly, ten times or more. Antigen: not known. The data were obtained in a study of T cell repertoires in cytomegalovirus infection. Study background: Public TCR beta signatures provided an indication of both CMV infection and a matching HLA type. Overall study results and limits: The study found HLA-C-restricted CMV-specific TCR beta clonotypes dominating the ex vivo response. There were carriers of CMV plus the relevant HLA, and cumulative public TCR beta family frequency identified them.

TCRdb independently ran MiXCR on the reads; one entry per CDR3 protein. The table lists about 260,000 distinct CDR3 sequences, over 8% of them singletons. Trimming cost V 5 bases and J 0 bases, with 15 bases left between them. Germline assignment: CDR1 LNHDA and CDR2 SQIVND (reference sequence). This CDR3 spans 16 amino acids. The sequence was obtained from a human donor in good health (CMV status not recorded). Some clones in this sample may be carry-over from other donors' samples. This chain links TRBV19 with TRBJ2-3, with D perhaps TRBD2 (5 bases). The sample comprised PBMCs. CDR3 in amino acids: CASSPLGEASTDTQYF. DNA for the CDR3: TGTGCCAGTAGTCCTCTCGGGGAAGCTAGCACAGATACGCAGTATTTT.